This is a list of T cell receptor beta chains from one sample in a study of early T cells in non-severe SARS-CoV-2 infection. Each CDR3 protein is one row after TCRdb ran MiXCR on the 5' RACE reads. The sample records 52,000 or so distinct CDR3 sequences, around an eighth being singletons. Sequenced sample: whole blood. These receptors were taken from an adult who was a healthcare worker with PCR-confirmed SARS-CoV-2 infection or an uninfected control (not recorded which). CDR3s include the opening cysteine and the closing phenylalanine or tryptophan. Fields, in order: clone size, J gene, V gene, D gene, CDR3 DNA, CDR3 protein. A D gene is named only where the DNA matches it firmly. Part of the rows lack a size; the others show once, few, many or a class for expanded clones.

- | TRBJ2-5 | TRBV19 | - | TGTGCCAGCGGACTGCTGGAGACCCAGTACTTC | CASGLLETQYF
many | TRBJ2-7 | TRBV6-6 | - | TGTGCCAGCAGCAAAGGGCATTCCTACGAGCAGTACTTC | CASSKGHSYEQYF
- | TRBJ2-6 | TRBV3-1 | - | TGTGCCAGCAGCGGGGGCGCCTCTGGGGCCAACGTCCTGACTTTC | CASSGGASGANVLTF
- | TRBJ2-7 | TRBV18 | - | TGTGCCAGCTCGCCCACACAAGCGTTTCAAGACGAGCAGTACTTC | CASSPTQAFQDEQYF
many | TRBJ2-1 | TRBV28 | TRBD1 | TGTGCCAGCAGCAGGACAGGGGGCGCTTACAATGAGCAGTTCTTC | CASSRTGGAYNEQFF
many | TRBJ2-1 | TRBV7-9 | TRBD2 | TGTGCCAGCAGCTGGAGCGGGGCGGGCAATGAGCAGTTCTTC | CASSWSGAGNEQFF
- | TRBJ1-4 | TRBV29-1 | - | TGCAGCGTTGGAGCTCCTGCGTTCGGCGAAAAACTGTTTTTT | CSVGAPAFGEKLFF
many | TRBJ1-6 | TRBV4-3 | - | TGCGCCAGCAGCCAAGGGGTGGCGGGCGATTCACCCCTCCACTTT | CASSQGVAGDSPLHF
few | TRBJ2-7 | TRBV20-1 | - | TGCAGTGCTAAACTCACCCCAGGGGTCGGGGAGCAGTACTTC | CSAKLTPGVGEQYF
- | TRBJ2-3 | TRBV5-1 | TRBD2 | TGCGCCAGTAGTGGACTAGCGGGGGGAAACCCTAGCACAGATACGCAGTATTTT | CASSGLAGGNPSTDTQYF
many | TRBJ2-7 | TRBV30 | TRBD1 | TGTGCCTGGAACAGGGGATCGAACGAGCAGTACTTC | CAWNRGSNEQYF
many | TRBJ1-2 | TRBV5-4 | - | TGTGCCAGCAGCTTGGCCGAAAGCCCCTATGGCTACACCTTC | CASSLAESPYGYTF
many | TRBJ1-1 | TRBV5-1 | - | TGCGCCAGCAGCTTGGTGGCAGGGGCGAACACTGAAGCTTTCTTT | CASSLVAGANTEAFF
many | TRBJ1-1 | TRBV9 | TRBD1 | TGTGCCAGCAGCCCCAATCCGGGACAGGCAAACACTGAAGCTTTCTTT | CASSPNPGQANTEAFF
few | TRBJ1-3 | TRBV11-2 | - | TGTGCCAGCAGCTTAGGAGGCGTAGCTGGAAACACCATATATTTT | CASSLGGVAGNTIYF
many | TRBJ2-7 | TRBV6-6 | TRBD1 | TGTGCCAGCAGGAACTCCGCCGGGACAGAGTACTTC | CASRNSAGTEYF
few | TRBJ2-5 | TRBV2 | TRBD1 | TGTGCCAGCAGTGTTTATCCAGGCACAGGGGAAGGGCAAGAGACCCAGTACTTC | CASSVYPGTGEGQETQYF
few | TRBJ1-1 | TRBV18 | - | TGTGCCAGCTCACCAACGCCCACAGAATTCAACACTGAAGCTTTCTTT | CASSPTPTEFNTEAFF
few | TRBJ2-3 | TRBV10-2 | - | TGCGCCAGCAGTGTGGGGAATGGGGAGTATTTT | CASSVGNGEYF
many | TRBJ1-1 | TRBV30 | - | TGTGCCGGGGATTGGACTGAAGCTTTCTTT | CAGDWTEAFF
many | TRBJ1-1 | TRBV7-2 | TRBD1 | TGTGCCAGCAGCTCTAGACAGGGTGTCACTGAAGCTTTCTTT | CASSSRQGVTEAFF
- | TRBJ2-5 | TRBV7-8 | - | TGTGCCAGCAGCTCAGGGACCCGAAGAGAGACCCAGTACTTC | CASSSGTRRETQYF
many | TRBJ2-2 | TRBV28 | - | TGTGCCAGCACCGACCCCCCCCTCTACACCGGGGAGCTGTTTTTT | CASTDPPLYTGELFF
many | TRBJ1-1 | TRBV7-2 | - | TGTGCCAGCAGCTCCTGGGCTGTGAACACTGAAGCTTTCTTT | CASSSWAVNTEAFF
many | TRBJ2-3 | TRBV2 | - | TGTGCCAGCAGGCGAGGTGTGATAGATACGCAGTATTTT | CASRRGVIDTQYF
many | TRBJ2-1 | TRBV5-1 | TRBD2 | TGCGCCAGCAGCTTACCGGGACTAGCGGGGGTAAGAAGCAATGAGCAGTTCTTC | CASSLPGLAGVRSNEQFF
many | TRBJ2-7 | TRBV7-2 | - | TGTGCCAGCAGCCCGGCCTACGAGCAGTACTTC | CASSPAYEQYF
few | TRBJ1-3 | TRBV7-8 | - | TGTGCCAGCAGCTTAGTACCGGGGGGCGAAAACACCATATATTTT | CASSLVPGGENTIYF
- | TRBJ2-7 | TRBV6-5 | - | TGTGCCAGCAGCCGGACGGGAGCCTTTCCCTACGAGCAGTACTTC | CASSRTGAFPYEQYF
many | TRBJ2-1 | TRBV4-2 | TRBD2 | TGTGCCAGCAGCCAAGAAAGGGGACTAGCGGGGAACCACAATGAGCAGTTCTTC | CASSQERGLAGNHNEQFF
few | TRBJ2-1 | TRBV23-1 | - | TGCGCCAGCCGTGACCGAGACTCCTACAATGAGCAGTTCTTC | CASRDRDSYNEQFF
few | TRBJ1-2 | TRBV29-1 | - | TGCAGCGTTGACACAATAAACTATGGCTACACCTTC | CSVDTINYGYTF
- | TRBJ2-3 | TRBV2 | - | TGTGCCAGCAGTGATTTGGCTGTCACAGATACGCAGTATTTT | CASSDLAVTDTQYF
few | TRBJ2-7 | TRBV7-2 | - | TGTGCCAGCAGCTTCAAATCGGACGGAACCTACGAGCAGTACTTC | CASSFKSDGTYEQYF
- | TRBJ2-1 | TRBV5-6 | - | TGTGCCAGCAGCGACCGGGGGTCCTCCTACAATGAGCAGTTCTTC | CASSDRGSSYNEQFF
- | TRBJ2-1 | TRBV7-2 | - | TGTGCCAGCAGCTTCAATGAGCAGTTCTTC | CASSFNEQFF
many | TRBJ2-7 | TRBV20-1 | - | TGCAGTGCTAGAGGGCCAGGGTCCGGCGAGCAGTACTTC | CSARGPGSGEQYF
- | TRBJ2-2 | TRBV9 | - | TGTGCCAGCAGCGTCCGGGACATTAACACCGGGGAGCTGTTTTTT | CASSVRDINTGELFF
few | TRBJ2-1 | TRBV3-1 | TRBD1 | TGTGCCAGCAGGGTGGGACAGGATCACAATGAGCAGTTCTTC | CASRVGQDHNEQFF
- | TRBJ2-4 | TRBV11-2 | - | TGTGCCAGCAGCTTAACAGTACCTAGCCTCGTTCAGTACTTC | CASSLTVPSLVQYF
medium-sized | TRBJ2-1 | TRBV7-6 | - | TGTGCCAGCAGCTTAGACGCGGGGGCCGCCTACAATGAGCAGTTCTTC | CASSLDAGAAYNEQFF
many | TRBJ2-1 | TRBV11-1 | TRBD2 | TGTGCCAGCAGCTTAGACCCTCCTGGGCTAGCGGGGGGCAATGAGCAGTTCTTC | CASSLDPPGLAGGNEQFF
few | TRBJ2-7 | TRBV29-1 | - | TGCAGCGTTGTTTCCGCTGGGGAGCAGTACTTC | CSVVSAGEQYF
few | TRBJ2-1 | TRBV7-2 | TRBD2 | TGTGCCAGCAGCTTAAGCCTAGCGGGGAGGTACAATGAGCAGTTCTTC | CASSLSLAGRYNEQFF
many | TRBJ1-1 | TRBV6-4 | - | TGTGCCAGCAGTGACTCAGACAACACTGAAGCTTTCTTT | CASSDSDNTEAFF